This is a list of T cell receptor beta chains from one sample in a study of blood T cells in healthy people across ages. TCRdb re-analysed the 5' RACE reads in MiXCR, keeping a single row per CDR3 protein. Here the sample spans about 630,000 distinct CDR3 sequences, 21% being singletons. Sequenced material: blood. The receptors shown here come from a man in his 70s in good health. CDR3s leave out the opening cysteine and the closing phenylalanine or tryptophan.

12 TRBJ2-3 TRBV18 ASSAGGNTDTQY
10 TRBJ2-1 TRBV20-1 SARGGHNEQF
11 TRBJ2-7 TRBV20-1 RPSSQREDEQY
11 TRBJ2-7 TRBV6-5 ASTRQSSYEQY
11 TRBJ2-4 TRBV5-5 ASSFDGEDIQY
12 TRBJ2-7 TRBV2 ASRARLATREQY
13 TRBJ1-2 TRBV27 ASSSDRARTYGYT
12 TRBJ1-4 TRBV30 AWSFGTTNEKLF
14 TRBJ1-4 TRBV4-3 ASSQDSAGSNEKLF
14 TRBJ2-7 TRBV5-1 ASSLAASGTLGEQY
15 TRBJ1-1 TRBV12-5 ASGSPSGGRMNTEAF
18 TRBJ2-1 TRBV21-1 ASRTGTSGRDRSGYNEQF
13 TRBJ2-1 TRBV5-1 ASSRTSGTYNEQF
13 TRBJ1-4 TRBV25-1 ASSNSRGSGEKLF
13 TRBJ1-5 TRBV2 ASSEALRGNQPQH
11 TRBJ2-5 TRBV5-1 ASSFQTKETQY
12 TRBJ2-1 TRBV7-3 ATGPPGAVLEQF
12 TRBJ2-5 TRBV5-1 ASSFNGHQEIQY
14 TRBJ1-6 TRBV11-2 ASSQTGGAHNSPLH
15 TRBJ2-3 TRBV3-1 ASSQEWNVWSTDTQY